This T cell receptor (beta chain) is drawn from a study of T-cell reconstitution after alpha-beta-depleted transplantation in children. Germline V gives CDR1 SGHRS, CDR2 YFSETQ. With 4 bases clipped from V and 0 bases from J, the junction kept 8 bases outside the gene matches. CDR3 size: 17 residues. The library targeted TCRbeta and was prepared with unique molecular identifiers. TCRdb reanalysed the PCR reads using MiXCR and keeps one entry per CDR3 protein. Of roughly 590,000 distinct CDR3 sequences in the sample, approximately 17% are singletons; the top ten hold approximately 1%. The receptor comes from a human donor who donated a stem cell graft to a child with acute myeloid leukemia. The sequencing here drew on PBMCs from the stem cell graft donor, taken from the stem cell graft. V usage is TRBV5-1 and J usage is TRBJ2-3, with TRBD1 identical over 10 bases. The CDR3 coding sequence is TGCGCCAGCAGCAACCCGGGACAGGGGAGGAGCACAGATACGCAGTATTTT. Its protein is CASSNPGQGRSTDTQYF. The full variable domain, in which reference TRBV5-1 and TRBJ2-3 provide the parts outside the CDR3, is KAGVTQTPRYLIKTRGQQVTLSCSPISGHRSVSWYQQTPGQGLQFLFEYFSETQRNKGNFPGRFSGRQFSNSRSEMNVSTLELGDSALYLCASSNPGQGRSTDTQYFGPGTRLTVL.